The source of this T cell receptor beta chain is a study of cytomegalovirus exposure and HLA in healthy donors. Turning to the study itself: Later analysis reported that the approximately 120 validation repertoires shared the platform of the roughly 630 first-cohort repertoires.

Only in-frame clones appear in the TCRdb table, and some are missing; sequencing was by immunoSEQ multiplex PCR. The table lists 150,000 to 200,000 clones, about 80% of them singletons, with approximately 3% in the top ten. The CDR3 is 14 amino acids. The V gene end was trimmed by 5 bases and the J gene end by 5 bases; junction bases not matched to a gene: 8. Germline lookup yields CDR1 MNHEY and CDR2 SMNVEV (reference sequence). This clone occurred a few times. The source is a woman between 18 and 29 years old in good health and CMV-seropositive. Sequencing was performed on PBMCs. The gene calls are TRBV27 and TRBJ2-7; TRBD1 matches at 8 bases. CDR3 coding DNA: TGTGCCAGCAGTGCCTCGACAGGGGCCAACGAGCAGTACTTC. Residues: CASSASTGANEQYF.